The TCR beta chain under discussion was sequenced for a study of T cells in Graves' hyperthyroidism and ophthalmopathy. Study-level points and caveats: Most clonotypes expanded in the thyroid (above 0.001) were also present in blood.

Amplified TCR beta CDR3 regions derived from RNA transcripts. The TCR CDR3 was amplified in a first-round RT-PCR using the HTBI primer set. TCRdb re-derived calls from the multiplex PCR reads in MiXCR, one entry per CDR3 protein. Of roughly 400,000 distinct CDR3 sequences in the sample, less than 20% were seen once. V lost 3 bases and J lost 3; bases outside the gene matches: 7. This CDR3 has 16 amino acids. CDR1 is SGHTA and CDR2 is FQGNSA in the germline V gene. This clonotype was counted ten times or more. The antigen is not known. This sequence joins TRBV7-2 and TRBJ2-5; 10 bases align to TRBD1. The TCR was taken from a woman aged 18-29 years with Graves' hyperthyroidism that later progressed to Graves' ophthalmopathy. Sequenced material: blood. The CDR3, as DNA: TGTGCCAGCAGCTTGGTTACCGGGACAGGGGAAGAGACCCAGTACTTC. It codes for CASSLVTGTGEETQYF.